Shown below are 15 T cell receptor beta chains from a single sample sequenced in a study of cytotoxic CD8 clonotypes in ibrutinib-treated CLL (TCRdb year 2021). The library was produced with the immunoSEQ multiplex PCR assay. The source is immuneACCESS, and TCRdb retained only in-frame sequences with V and J called. Part of the clones is not carried over; for the studies checked, unresolved V genes explain less than half of this, and the remainder is unexplained. Within this sample are fewer than 13,000 clones, with around three quarters of them counted one time only. Jointly, the top ten make up 15% to 20% of the sample. Reading the label with the study, this specimen's time point is: progressive disease on ibrutinib. The source was PBMCs, collected at disease progression, from a patient treated with ibrutinib. The receptors were sampled from a human donor with chronic lymphocytic leukemia.

The J gene is TRBJ2-2, the V gene TRBV7-3; TRBD1 is a possible D gene (6 bases). The germline V and J ends were trimmed by 3 bases and 7 bases, with 9 bases remaining between them. The CDR3 spans 13 residues. From germline, CDR1 is SGHTA and CDR2 FQGTGA. CDR3 protein: CASSFKGGGELFF. The DNA of the CDR3 is TGTGCCAGCAGCTTTAAAGGGGGCGGGGAGCTGTTTTTT.

This chain connects TRBV19 to TRBJ1-6; 8 positions match TRBD1. CDR3 size: 16 residues. Looked up from germline, CDR1 is LNHDA and CDR2 is SQIVND (reference sequence). V lost 6 bases and J lost 6; bases outside the gene matches: 10. The CDR3 is CASRSTTGAGNSPLHF. The DNA for the CDR3 is TGTGCCAGTAGGTCAACGACAGGGGCGGGTAATTCACCCCTCCACTTT. Full variable domain (rest looked up from reference TRBV19 and TRBJ1-6): DGGITQSPKYLFRKEGQNVTLSCEQNLNHDAMYWYRQDPGQGLRLIYYSQIVNDFQKGDIAEGYSVSREKKESFPLTVTSAQKNPTAFYLCASRSTTGAGNSPLHFGNGTRLTVT.

The chain recombines TRBV4-1 with TRBJ1-1; D is ambiguous. The CDR3 length is 15 residues. V lost 1 base and J 0 bases, leaving 9 bases between the germline ends. CDR1 is MGHRA and CDR2 is YSYEKL in the germline V gene. The CDR3 spells CASSQVGVMNTEAFF. Written as DNA, the CDR3 is TGCGCCAGCAGCCAAGTTGGGGTGATGAACACTGAAGCTTTCTTT.

V gene TRBV28 combines with J gene TRBJ1-5, with 8 nucleotides matching TRBD1. CDR3 length: 13 residues. Germline trimming cut 9 bases from V and 2 bases from J; bases unmatched to any gene: 3. The germline CDR1 and CDR2 sequences are MDHEN and SYDVKM. The CDR3 is CASKTGGNQPQHF. The CDR3 DNA reads as TGTGCCAGTAAGACAGGGGGCAATCAGCCCCAGCATTTT.

The V and J genes are TRBV6-6 and TRBJ1-4; D gene unclear. Trimming took 7 bases from V and 3 from J, leaving 12 bases between them. Germline lookup yields CDR1 MNHNY and CDR2 SVGAGI (reference sequence). The CDR3 is made up of 14 amino acids. This CDR3 reads CASTFHPANEKLFF. In DNA form, the CDR3 reads TGTGCCAGCACCTTCCACCCGGCTAATGAAAAACTGTTTTTT.

This clone appeared once. The V and J genes are TRBV2 and TRBJ2-3; possible D gene TRBD2, 6 bases. This CDR3 contains 13 residues. V lost 7 bases and J 4 bases, leaving 12 bases between the germline ends. Germline loops: CDR1 SNHLY, CDR2 FYNNEI. The CDR3 coding sequence is TGTGCCAGCACCAGACTAGTCCCAGATACGCAGTATTTT. Protein product: CASTRLVPDTQYF.

The chain carries TRBV6-5 and TRBJ1-4; D gene unclear. Germline V gives CDR1 MNHEY, CDR2 SVGAGI. Trimming took 5 bases from V and 12 from J, leaving 16 bases between them. The CDR3 consists of 13 residues. The CDR3 bases are TGTGCCAGCAGTCCCGTTGTTAAAGATGAACTGTTTTTT. Its protein product is CASSPVVKDELFF.

This rearrangement joins TRBV5-1 to TRBJ1-6; no reliable D call. The V end was cut by 4 bases, the J end by 4 bases, with 15 bases between. The CDR3 runs 16 residues. The germline V gene encodes CDR1 SGHRS and CDR2 YFSETQ. The DNA of the CDR3 is TGCGCCAGCAGCCATTATATGCTGGGGTATAATTCACCCCTCCACTTT. Protein sequence: CASSHYMLGYNSPLHF.

The rearrangement links TRBV18 to TRBJ1-6, with D possibly TRBD1 on 5 matching bases. CDR3 length equals 16 residues. Deletions cut 6 bases from V and 5 bases from J, with 17 bases between. Per the germline V gene, CDR1 is KGHSH and CDR2 is LQKENI. The CDR3 sequence is CASSQSVGGDNSPLHF. CDR3 sequence (DNA): TGTGCCAGCTCCCAGAGCGTGGGGGGGGATAATTCACCCCTCCACTTT.

This chain joins TRBV2 and TRBJ2-5; D unclear. V lost 7 bases and J 1 base, leaving 7 bases between the germline ends. This CDR3 spans 12 amino acids. CDR1 is SNHLY and CDR2 is FYNNEI in the germline V gene. The CDR3 loop is CASTGFQETQYF. CDR3 sequence (DNA): TGTGCCAGCACCGGGTTCCAAGAGACCCAGTACTTC.

This clone was observed a handful of times. V is TRBV27 and J is TRBJ1-5, with TRBD1 matching 7 bases. The CDR3 covers 15 residues. Germline V gene data show CDR1 as MNHEY and CDR2 as SMNVEV (reference sequence). With V trimmed by 6 bases and J by 0 bases, 5 bases remained unmatched. The DNA of the CDR3 is TGTGCCAGCAGCCCAGGGGGATATAGCAATCAGCCCCAGCATTTT. Its protein product is CASSPGGYSNQPQHF.

This sequence joins TRBV5-1 and TRBJ1-2; the D gene is possibly TRBD1 (5 bases). Trimming took 7 bases from V and 1 from J, leaving 5 bases between them. The CDR3 runs to 11 residues. CDR1 is SGHRS and CDR2 is YFSETQ in the germline V gene. CDR3 nucleotides: TGCGCCAGCGGGGGTAACTATGGCTACACCTTC. Translated: CASGGNYGYTF.

This chain uses TRBV7-3 with TRBJ2-2; TRBD2 matches 8 bases. Unmatched junction bases numbered 1, after V lost 3 bases and J lost 4 bases. From germline, CDR1 is SGHTA and CDR2 FQGTGA. This CDR3 has 14 amino acids. The CDR3 DNA sequence: TGTGCCAGCAGCTTCAGCGGGAGCACCGGGGAGCTGTTTTTT. Translation gives CASSFSGSTGELFF.

V is TRBV27 and J is TRBJ1-4, with 7 bases lining up with TRBD1. J gave up 5 bases and V 9 bases, and 6 bases lay outside the gene matches. The CDR3 has 13 residues. Germline values: CDR1 MNHEY, CDR2 SMNVEV (reference sequence). CDR3 residues: CASRDRANEKLFF. The CDR3 nucleotides are TGTGCCAGTCGGGACAGAGCAAATGAAAAACTGTTTTTT.

The chain is built from TRBV12-5 and TRBJ1-1; no definite D call. With 3 bases removed from V and 5 bases from J, the gap between germline ends came to 4 bases. CDR1 and CDR2 from the germline V gene are LGHNT and FRNRAP. The CDR3 covers 11 residues. CDR3 loop: CASGFRTEAFF. The CDR3 DNA is TGTGCTAGTGGTTTCCGGACTGAAGCTTTCTTT. Full variable domain (remainder filled in from reference TRBV12-5 and TRBJ1-1): DARVTQTPRHKVTEMGQEVTMRCQPILGHNTVFWYRQTMMQGLELLAYFRNRAPLDDSGMPKDRFSAEMPDATLATLKIQPSEPRDSAVYFCASGFRTEAFFGQGTRLTVV.